This paragraph reports one T cell receptor (beta chain). This CDR3 comprises 15 residues. With 4 bases clipped from V and 0 bases from J, the junction kept 5 bases outside the gene matches. Germline loops: CDR1 SGDLS, CDR2 YYNGEE. These data originate in a study of blood T cell repertoires in COVID-19. Study overall: The United States, Italy and Spain supplied acute and convalescent COVID-19 samples.

Sequencing used immunoSEQ multiplex PCR; TCRdb keeps in-frame clones, though not all of them. Of around 450,000 clones listed, about 85% were seen once; the top ten hold around 0.64%. V usage is TRBV9 and J usage is TRBJ2-7; 9 bases are a match to TRBD1. What was sequenced was PBMCs or T cells enriched from blood (not recorded which). The source of this sequence is a woman between 18 and 30 years old who had recovered from COVID-19. CDR3 region: CASSLGQGSSYEQYF. The CDR3 DNA sequence: TGTGCCAGCAGCCTAGGACAGGGGAGCTCCTACGAGCAGTACTTC.